Below, 5 T cell receptor beta chains from the same sample are listed, as sequenced in a study of response to subunit inactivated influenza vaccine. TCRdb re-called the RT-PCR reads through MiXCR, storing one row per CDR3 protein. There are under 800,000 distinct CDR3 sequences in the sample; approximately 14% occur only once, and around 7% lies in the top ten. Sequenced material: PBMCs from blood, taken around 15 days before vaccination. These receptors were obtained from a man aged 45-65 years who received an inactivated influenza vaccine.

This clonotype has more than one count but fewer than ten. The J gene is TRBJ2-7, the V gene TRBV19; D uncertain. This CDR3 comprises 15 residues. The V and J ends lost 3 bases and 0 bases respectively, with 12 bases between them. Germline V CDR1 and CDR2: LNHDA, SQIVND (reference sequence). In nucleotides, the CDR3 is TGTGCCAGTAGTATTGGGTCCACAGCCTCCTACGAGCAGTACTTC. Protein product: CASSIGSTASYEQYF.

This clonotype was counted a few times. This CDR3 is CSARAPVGWEQFF. CDR3 DNA: TGCAGTGCTAGAGCCCCGGTGGGGTGGGAGCAGTTCTTC. The chain is built from TRBV20-1 and TRBJ2-1; D not certain. Germline CDR1 reads DFQATT; CDR2 reads SNEGSKA (reference sequence). The CDR3 length is 13 residues. V lost 1 base and J 10 bases, leaving 14 bases between the germline ends.

The V and J genes are TRBV16 and TRBJ1-6; D not resolved. This CDR3 has 15 residues. The germline V gene has CDR1 KGHSY and CDR2 FQNENV. V was pared by 4 bases and J by 9 bases, with 16 bases between. In nucleotides, the CDR3 is TGTGCCAGCAGCCCCCAGTCAGGATTCAGTTCACCCCTCCACTTT. It translates to CASSPQSGFSSPLHF. Variable domain in full (rest from reference TRBV16 and TRBJ1-6): GEEVAQTPKHLVRGEGQKAKLYCAPIKGHSYVFWYQQVLKNEFKFLISFQNENVFDETGMPKERFSAKCLPNSPCSLEIQATKLEDSAVYFCASSPQSGFSSPLHFGNGTRLTVT.

The J gene is TRBJ2-7, the V gene TRBV28, with 8 bases identical to TRBD1. This CDR3 spans 14 amino acids. The germline V gene encodes CDR1 MDHEN and CDR2 SYDVKM. The V segment lost 7 bases and the J segment 5 bases; nucleotides outside the gene matches: 10. In DNA form, the CDR3 reads TGTGCCAGCATGCAGGGGGCAAAATTTGACGAGCAGTACTTC. It yields the protein CASMQGAKFDEQYF. Using reference TRBV28 and TRBJ2-7 for the parts outside the CDR3, the full variable domain is DVKVTQSSRYLVKRTGEKVFLECVQDMDHENMFWYRQDPGLGLRLIYFSYDVKMKEKGDIPEGYSVSREKKERFSLILESASTNQTSMYLCASMQGAKFDEQYFGPGTRLTVT.

This clonotype was counted a few times. CDR3 nucleotides: TGTGCCATCAGGCCGGGACAGGGGGCCCCGGGAAACTACGAGCAGTACTTC. Protein: CAIRPGQGAPGNYEQYF. The chain uses TRBV10-3 and TRBJ2-7, with 12 bases identical to TRBD1. Trimming at V came to 6 bases and at J to 3 bases, leaving 12 bases not matched to a gene. The CDR3 has 17 residues. Germline CDR1 is ENHRY and CDR2 is SYGVKD.